These 8 T cell receptor beta chains came from one sample sequenced in a study of T cells in Graves' hyperthyroidism and ophthalmopathy. The source material, RNA transcripts, was used to amplify TCR beta CDR3 regions. Initially, a first-round RT-PCR of the TCR CDR3 employed the HTBI primer set. One entry per CDR3 protein, called by TCRdb with MiXCR from the multiplex PCR reads. Found here are about 560,000 distinct CDR3 sequences, about half of them singletons; the top ten hold 8.2%. The sample taken for sequencing was peripheral blood or thyroid tissue (not recorded which). These receptors came from a young woman with Graves' hyperthyroidism.

Worth noting for this clonotype: This may come from a read error, since a much larger clone is one base off. The chain joins TRBV10-3 to TRBJ2-5; D call uncertain. CDR1 is ENHRY, CDR2 SYGVKD, per germline. Deletions cut 4 bases from V and 5 bases from J, with 20 bases between. This CDR3 spans 16 amino acids. The CDR3 DNA reads TGTGCCATCAGTGGAGGATTCGGCCCCCGGCGGGAGACCCAGTACTTC. Its protein product is CAISGGFGPRRETQYF.

The chain recombines TRBV2 with TRBJ2-2; D gene ambiguous. This CDR3 region has 13 residues. V lost 5 bases to trimming and J lost 1 base, with 5 bases between them. Germline CDR1 reads SNHLY; CDR2 reads FYNNEI. CDR3 sequence (DNA): TGTGCCAGCAGTTACGTGAACACCGGGGAGCTGTTTTTT. Its protein product is CASSYVNTGELFF.

J is TRBJ2-7 and V is TRBV7-9, with D uncertain. With 7 bases removed from V and 0 bases from J, the gap between germline ends came to 16 bases. Per the germline V gene, CDR1 is SEHNR and CDR2 is FQNEAQ (reference sequence). The CDR3 totals 15 residues. The DNA of the CDR3 is TGTGCCAGCAACCAACTACCCCCGGGCTCCTACGAGCAGTACTTC. Translation: CASNQLPPGSYEQYF.

The rearrangement uses TRBV20-1 and TRBJ1-5, with TRBD1 matching 8 bases. Germline values: CDR1 DFQATT, CDR2 SNEGSKA (reference sequence). The V gene end was trimmed by 0 bases and the J gene end by 2 bases; junction bases not matched to a gene: 6. The CDR3 sequence is 16 residues long. The CDR3 spells CSARDRTGIGNQPQHF. For the CDR3, the DNA is TGCAGTGCTAGAGATCGGACAGGGATCGGCAATCAGCCCCAGCATTTT.

The genes are TRBV25-1 and TRBJ1-6; D is uncertain. Looked up from germline, CDR1 is MGHDK and CDR2 is SYGVNS. The CDR3 loop spans 15 amino acids. With 0 bases removed from V and 6 bases from J, the gap between germline ends came to 9 bases. CDR3 DNA sequence: TGTGCCAGCAGTGAATATTCGGCCAGTAATTCACCCCTCCACTTT. Translated: CASSEYSASNSPLHF.

This clonotype was found many times. The chain couples TRBV29-1 to TRBJ2-2; no clear D. Germline CDR1 is SQVTM and CDR2 is ANQGSEA. Trimming removed 6 bases from V and 1 base from J, with 15 bases in between. This CDR3 is built from 15 residues. CDR3 DNA: TGCAGCGTAGGGATGGGCAGGCTGAACACCGGGGAGCTGTTTTTT. Protein: CSVGMGRLNTGELFF.

At least ten counts were recorded for this clonotype. The V call is TRBV29-1, the J call TRBJ2-7; D call uncertain. The length of the CDR3 is 13 residues. Germline V lookup: CDR1 SQVTM, CDR2 ANQGSEA. V gave up 5 bases and J gave up 0 bases, with 11 bases separating them. The CDR3 region is CSVIIASSYEQYF. CDR3 DNA sequence: TGCAGCGTTATAATCGCCAGCTCCTACGAGCAGTACTTC.

The chain recombines TRBV20-1 with TRBJ2-6, with D perhaps TRBD2 (6 bases). Per germline, CDR1 DFQATT and CDR2 SNEGSKA (reference sequence). CDR3 length: 15 residues. The V end was cut by 4 bases, the J end by 0 bases, with 10 bases between. The CDR3 is CSATDGGSGANVLTF. The CDR3 DNA sequence: TGCAGTGCTACGGACGGGGGCTCTGGGGCCAACGTCCTGACTTTC.